This T cell receptor (beta chain) is drawn from a study of early T cells in non-severe SARS-CoV-2 infection. Overall study results and limits: VDJdb-based annotation leaned toward anti-spike CD8 responses and missed private and CD4 specificities.

In this sample, this clonotype turned up many times. Its antigen remains unknown. Each CDR3 protein is one row after TCRdb ran MiXCR on the 5' RACE reads. The sample shows more than 55,000 distinct CDR3 sequences, 8.9% of them seen only once. The V and J ends lost 2 bases and 5 bases respectively, with 15 bases between them. The CDR3 contains 15 residues. V gene TRBV12-3 or TRBV12-4 combines with J gene TRBJ2-5; the D gene is possibly TRBD1 (5 bases). The TCR sequence derives from an adult who was a healthcare worker with PCR-confirmed SARS-CoV-2 infection or an uninfected control (not recorded which). The sequencing sample was made of whole blood. The CDR3 coding sequence is TGTGCCAGCAGTTTACTGGCAGGGTTCGGGGAGACCCAGTACTTC. It is translated as CASSLLAGFGETQYF.